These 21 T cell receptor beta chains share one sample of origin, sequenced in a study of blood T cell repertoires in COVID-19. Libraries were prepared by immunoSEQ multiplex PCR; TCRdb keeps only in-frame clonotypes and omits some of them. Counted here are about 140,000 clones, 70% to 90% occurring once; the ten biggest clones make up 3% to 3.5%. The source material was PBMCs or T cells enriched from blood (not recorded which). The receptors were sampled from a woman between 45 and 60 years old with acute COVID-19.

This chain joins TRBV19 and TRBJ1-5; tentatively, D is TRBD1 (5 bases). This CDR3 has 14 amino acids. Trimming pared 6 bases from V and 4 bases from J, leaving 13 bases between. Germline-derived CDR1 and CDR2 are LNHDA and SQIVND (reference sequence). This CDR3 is CASSPDSYNQPQHF. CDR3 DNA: TGTGCCAGTAGCCCCGACAGTTATAATCAGCCCCAGCATTTT.

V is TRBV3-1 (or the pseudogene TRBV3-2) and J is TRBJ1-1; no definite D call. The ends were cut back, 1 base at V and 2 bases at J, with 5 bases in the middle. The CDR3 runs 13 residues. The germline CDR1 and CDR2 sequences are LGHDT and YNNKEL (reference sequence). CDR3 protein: CASSQVLNTEAFF. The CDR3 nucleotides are TGTGCCAGCAGCCAAGTCCTAAACACTGAAGCTTTCTTT.

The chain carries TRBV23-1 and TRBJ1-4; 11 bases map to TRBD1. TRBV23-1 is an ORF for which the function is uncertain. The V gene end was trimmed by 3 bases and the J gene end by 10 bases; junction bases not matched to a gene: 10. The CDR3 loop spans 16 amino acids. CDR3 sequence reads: CASSHPGTGGRGKLFF. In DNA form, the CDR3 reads TGCGCCAGCAGTCATCCCGGGACAGGGGGGAGAGGAAAACTGTTTTTT.

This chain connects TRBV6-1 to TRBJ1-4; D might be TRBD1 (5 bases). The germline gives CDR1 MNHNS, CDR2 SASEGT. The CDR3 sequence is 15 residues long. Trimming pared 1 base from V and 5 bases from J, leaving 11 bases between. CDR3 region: CASSEVGTRNEKLFF. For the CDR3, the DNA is TGTGCCAGCAGTGAAGTCGGGACTCGGAATGAAAAACTGTTTTTT.

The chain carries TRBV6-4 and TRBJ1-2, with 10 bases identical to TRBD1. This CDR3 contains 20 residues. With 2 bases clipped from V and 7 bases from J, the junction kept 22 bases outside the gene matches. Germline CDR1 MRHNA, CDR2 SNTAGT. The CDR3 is CASSDTDFNSGTGAWSGYTF. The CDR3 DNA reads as TGTGCCAGCAGTGACACCGACTTTAACTCCGGGACAGGGGCTTGGAGTGGCTACACCTTC.

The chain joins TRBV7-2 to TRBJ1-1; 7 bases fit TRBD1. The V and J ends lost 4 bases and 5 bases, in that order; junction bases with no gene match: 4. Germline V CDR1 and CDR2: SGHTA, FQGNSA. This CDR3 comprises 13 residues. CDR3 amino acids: CASSSDRETEAFF. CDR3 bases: TGTGCCAGCAGCTCCGACAGGGAGACTGAAGCTTTCTTT. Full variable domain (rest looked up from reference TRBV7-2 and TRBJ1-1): GAGVSQSPSNKVTEKGKDVELRCDPISGHTALYWYRQSLGQGLEFLIYFQGNSAPDKSGLPSDRFSAERTGGSVSTLTIQRTQQEDSAVYLCASSSDRETEAFFGQGTRLTVV.

The DNA for the CDR3 is TGTGCCAGCAGGTCGACAGGGGTAACTGAAGCTTTCTTT. Amino acids: CASRSTGVTEAFF. This chain connects TRBV28 to TRBJ1-1, with 8 bases that match TRBD1. The CDR3 is 13 residues long. Germline CDR1 is MDHEN and CDR2 is SYDVKM. V shed 6 bases and J 5 bases; nucleotides not matched to a gene: 5.

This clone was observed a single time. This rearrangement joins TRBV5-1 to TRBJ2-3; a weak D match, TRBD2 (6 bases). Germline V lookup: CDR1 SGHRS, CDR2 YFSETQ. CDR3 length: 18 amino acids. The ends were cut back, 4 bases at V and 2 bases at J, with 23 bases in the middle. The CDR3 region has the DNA TGCGCCAGCAGCCTAGACGTCGCGACTAGTCAGTACACAGATACGCAGTATTTT. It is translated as CASSLDVATSQYTDTQYF.

CDR3 in amino acids: CASSRGSSYNEQFF. The DNA for the CDR3 is TGCGCCAGCAGCAGGGGAAGCTCCTACAATGAGCAGTTCTTC. The V call is TRBV5-1, the J call TRBJ2-1, with D tentatively TRBD1 (5 bases). In germline, CDR1 is SGHRS, CDR2 YFSETQ. The CDR3 extends over 14 amino acids. Trimming took 4 bases from V and 0 from J, leaving 8 bases between them.

CDR3 coding DNA: TGTGCCAGCAGCCTTCGTGGGACAGGGATCTACGAGCAGTACTTC. The encoded protein is CASSLRGTGIYEQYF. The chain couples TRBV4-2 to TRBJ2-7; 9 bases line up with TRBD1. Germline trimming cut 4 bases from V and 3 bases from J; bases unmatched to any gene: 7. The CDR3 loop spans 15 amino acids. CDR1 is LGHNA, CDR2 YNFKEQ, per germline.

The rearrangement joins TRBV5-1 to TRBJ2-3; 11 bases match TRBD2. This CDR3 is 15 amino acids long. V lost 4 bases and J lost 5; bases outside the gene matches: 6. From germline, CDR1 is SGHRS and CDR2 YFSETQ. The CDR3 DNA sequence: TGCGCCAGCAGCGCACTAGCGGGAGTAGGAGATACGCAGTATTTT. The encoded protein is CASSALAGVGDTQYF.

The DNA of the CDR3 is TGTGCCAGCAGCCCTAGCGGAAATGACTACGAGCAGTACTTC. The encoded protein is CASSPSGNDYEQYF. This rearrangement joins TRBV11-2 to TRBJ2-7; TRBD2 matches 7 bases. CDR3 size: 14 residues. V shed 5 bases, J shed 3 bases, and the junction held 7 bases outside the gene matches. Germline values: CDR1 SGHAT, CDR2 FQNNGV.

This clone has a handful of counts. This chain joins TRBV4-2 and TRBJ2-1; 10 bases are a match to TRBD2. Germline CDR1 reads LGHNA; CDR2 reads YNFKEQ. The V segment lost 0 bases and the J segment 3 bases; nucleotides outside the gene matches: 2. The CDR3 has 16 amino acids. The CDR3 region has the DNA TGTGCCAGCAGCCAAGAATCTAGCGGGAGCTACAATGAGCAGTTCTTC. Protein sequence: CASSQESSGSYNEQFF.

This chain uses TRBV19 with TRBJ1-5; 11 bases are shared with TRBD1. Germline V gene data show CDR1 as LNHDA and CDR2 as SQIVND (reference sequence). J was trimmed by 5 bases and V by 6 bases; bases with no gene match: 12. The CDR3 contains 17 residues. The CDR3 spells CASRNRDRGAVYQPQHF. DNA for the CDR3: TGTGCCAGTAGAAACCGGGACAGGGGGGCCGTATATCAGCCCCAGCATTTT.

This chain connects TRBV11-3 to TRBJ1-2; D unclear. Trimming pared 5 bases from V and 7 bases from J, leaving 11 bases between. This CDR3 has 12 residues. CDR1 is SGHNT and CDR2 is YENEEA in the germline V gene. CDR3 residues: CASSHARGGYTF. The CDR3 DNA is TGTGCCAGCAGCCACGCGCGGGGTGGCTACACCTTC.

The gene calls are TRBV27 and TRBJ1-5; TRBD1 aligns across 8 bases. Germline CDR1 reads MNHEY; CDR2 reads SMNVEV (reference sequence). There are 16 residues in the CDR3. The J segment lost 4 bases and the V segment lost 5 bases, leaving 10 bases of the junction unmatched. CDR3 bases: TGTGCCAGCAGTCCATACCAGACAGGGGCGAATCAGCCCCAGCATTTT. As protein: CASSPYQTGANQPQHF.

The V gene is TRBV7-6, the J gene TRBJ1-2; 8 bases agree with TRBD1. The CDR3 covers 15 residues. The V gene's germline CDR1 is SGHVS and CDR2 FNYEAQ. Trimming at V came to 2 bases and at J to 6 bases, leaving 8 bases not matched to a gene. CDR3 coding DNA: TGTGCCAGCAGCTTAAGGCAGGGGGCGAGGGATGGCTACACCTTC. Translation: CASSLRQGARDGYTF.

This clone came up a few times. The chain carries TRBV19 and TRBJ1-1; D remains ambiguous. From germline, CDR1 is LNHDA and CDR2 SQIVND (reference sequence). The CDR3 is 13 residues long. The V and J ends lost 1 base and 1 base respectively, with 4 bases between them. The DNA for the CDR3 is TGTGCCAGTAGTATAGCCCAGAACACTGAAGCTTTCTTT. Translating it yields CASSIAQNTEAFF.

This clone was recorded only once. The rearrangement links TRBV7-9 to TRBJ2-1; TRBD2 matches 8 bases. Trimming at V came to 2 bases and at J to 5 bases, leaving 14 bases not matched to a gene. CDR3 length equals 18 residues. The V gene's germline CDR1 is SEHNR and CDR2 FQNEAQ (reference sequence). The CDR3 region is CASSLSTEAGVFNNEQFF. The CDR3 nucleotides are TGTGCCAGCAGCTTATCGACCGAAGCGGGAGTGTTCAACAATGAGCAGTTCTTC. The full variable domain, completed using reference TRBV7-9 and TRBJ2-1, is DTGVSQNPRHKITKRGQNVTFRCDPISEHNRLYWYRQTLGQGPEFLTYFQNEAQLEKSRLLSDRFSAERPKGSFSTLEIQRTEQGDSAMYLCASSLSTEAGVFNNEQFFGPGTRLTVL.

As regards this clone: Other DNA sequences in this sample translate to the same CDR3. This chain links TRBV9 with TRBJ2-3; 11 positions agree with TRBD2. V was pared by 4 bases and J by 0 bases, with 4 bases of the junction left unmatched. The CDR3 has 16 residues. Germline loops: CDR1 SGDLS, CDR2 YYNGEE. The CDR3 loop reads CASSLGTSGSTDTQYF. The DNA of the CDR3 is TGTGCCAGCAGCCTAGGGACTAGCGGTAGCACAGATACGCAGTATTTT.

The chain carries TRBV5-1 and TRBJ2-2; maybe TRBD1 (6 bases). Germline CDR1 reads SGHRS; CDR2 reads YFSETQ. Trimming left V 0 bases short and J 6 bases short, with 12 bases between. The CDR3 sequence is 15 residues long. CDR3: CASSLGTAFSGELFF. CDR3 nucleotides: TGCGCCAGCAGCTTGGGGACAGCCTTCTCCGGGGAGCTGTTTTTT.